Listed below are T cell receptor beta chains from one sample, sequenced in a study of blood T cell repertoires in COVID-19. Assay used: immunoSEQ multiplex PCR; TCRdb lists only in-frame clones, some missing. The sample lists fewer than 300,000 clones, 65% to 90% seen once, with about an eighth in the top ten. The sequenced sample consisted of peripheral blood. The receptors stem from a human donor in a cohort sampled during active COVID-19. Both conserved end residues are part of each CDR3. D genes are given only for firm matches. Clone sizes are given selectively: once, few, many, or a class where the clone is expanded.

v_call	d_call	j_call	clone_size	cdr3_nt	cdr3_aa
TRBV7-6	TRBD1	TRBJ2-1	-	TGTGCCAGCAGATCAACCGGGACAGGTTCTAATGAGCAGTTCTTC	CASRSTGTGSNEQFF
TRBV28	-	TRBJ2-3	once	TGTGCCAGCAGTTTTCCTAGCACGGGCACAGATACGCAGTATTTT	CASSFPSTGTDTQYF
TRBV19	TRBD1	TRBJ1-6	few	TGTGCCAGTACCGGGACAGGGCTGAATTCACCCCTCCACTTT	CASTGTGLNSPLHF
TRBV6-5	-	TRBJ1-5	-	TGTGCCAGCAGTTCCTTCGAGGCCGGGGCCCAGCATTTT	CASSSFEAGAQHF
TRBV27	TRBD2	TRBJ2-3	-	TGTGCCAGCCCCCCGCCGGGGACTAGGGACACAGATACGCAGTATTTT	CASPPPGTRDTDTQYF
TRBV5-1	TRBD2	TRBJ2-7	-	TGCGCCAGCAGCTTGGGAGCTAGCGGACCGACCTACGAGCAGTACTTC	CASSLGASGPTYEQYF
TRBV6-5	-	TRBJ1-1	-	TGTGCCAGCAGCCGACAGAAAAACACTGAAGCTTTCTTT	CASSRQKNTEAFF
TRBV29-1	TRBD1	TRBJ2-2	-	TGCAGCGCCGGCAGGGCAGGACAGGGAGACACCGGGGAGCTGTTTTTT	CSAGRAGQGDTGELFF
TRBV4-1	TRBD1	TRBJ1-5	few	TGCGCCAGCAGCCCGACAGGGGGTAACCAGCCCCAGCATTTT	CASSPTGGNQPQHF
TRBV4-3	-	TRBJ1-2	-	TGCGCCAGCAGCCAAGCGCCTCAGGTTACTAACTATGGCTACACCTTC	CASSQAPQVTNYGYTF
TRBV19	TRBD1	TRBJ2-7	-	TGTGCCAGTAGTAAGCAGGGGGAATCCTCCTACGAGCAGTACTTC	CASSKQGESSYEQYF
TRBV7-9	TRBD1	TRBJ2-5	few	TGTGCCAGCAGCCGACTCTGGACAGGGGAGGCCCAAGAGACCCAGTACTTC	CASSRLWTGEAQETQYF
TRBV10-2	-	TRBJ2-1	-	TGCGCCAGCAGTGCAACAGGGAACTACAATGAGCAGTTCTTC	CASSATGNYNEQFF
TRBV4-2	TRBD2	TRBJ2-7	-	TGTGCCAGCAGCCAGGCGGGAGGGCCTGGCTACGAGCAGTACTTC	CASSQAGGPGYEQYF
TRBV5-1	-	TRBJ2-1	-	TGCGCCAGCAGCTTGCGTAGGGCCCTAGAGGGGCAGTTCTTC	CASSLRRALEGQFF
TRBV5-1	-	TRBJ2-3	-	TGCGCCAGCAGCTTTGGGGGCAGTCGCACAGATACGCAGTATTTT	CASSFGGSRTDTQYF
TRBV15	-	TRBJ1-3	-	TGTGCCACCAGCAGAGATACAATGTCTGGAAACACCATATATTTT	CATSRDTMSGNTIYF
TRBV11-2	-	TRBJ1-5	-	TGTGCCAGCAGCTTACAGGCCAATCAGCCCCAGCATTTT	CASSLQANQPQHF
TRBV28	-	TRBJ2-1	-	TGTGCCAGCAGTTTTCCTAGAGGGAACAATGAGCAGTTCTTC	CASSFPRGNNEQFF
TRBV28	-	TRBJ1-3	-	TGTGCCAGCAGTTTCGGCTCTGGAAACACCATATATTTT	CASSFGSGNTIYF
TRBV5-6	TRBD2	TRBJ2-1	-	TGTGCCAGCAGCTTGACGACTAGCGGGAGTGTTGAGCAGTTCTTC	CASSLTTSGSVEQFF